This passage covers 18 T cell receptor beta chains from one sample sequenced in a study of response to subunit inactivated influenza vaccine. One entry per CDR3 protein, called by TCRdb with MiXCR from the RT-PCR reads. The data contain about 650,000 distinct CDR3 sequences, 15% to 19% of them seen just once; the ten biggest clones take up around 10%. The sample here was PBMCs from blood, taken about 11 days after vaccination. Receptors originate from a man between 45 and 60 years old who received an inactivated influenza vaccine.

This clonotype was counted a few times. The V call is TRBV20-1, the J call TRBJ1-1; no reliable D call. The CDR3 runs 14 residues. Trimming pared 0 bases from V and 1 base from J, leaving 9 bases between. CDR1 is DFQATT, CDR2 SNEGSKA, per germline (reference sequence). The CDR3 DNA sequence: TGCAGTGCTAGAGATTACCGGGCGAACACTGAAGCTTTCTTT. Amino acids: CSARDYRANTEAFF.

This clonotype was seen more than once but under ten times. The chain has TRBV12-3 or TRBV12-4 and TRBJ2-4, with 8 positions matching TRBD2. Losses at the gene ends were 3 bases for V and 9 bases for J; bases not matched to a gene: 1. This CDR3 spans 12 amino acids. The CDR3 here is CASSFGGAIQYF. The CDR3 nucleotides are TGTGCCAGCAGTTTCGGGGGGGCCATTCAGTACTTC.

This chain links TRBV12-3 or TRBV12-4 with TRBJ1-5, with D possibly matching TRBD1 (6 bases). This CDR3 spans 15 amino acids. Trimming took 6 bases from V and 1 from J, leaving 13 bases between them. CDR3 sequence: CASRPGQSSNQPQHF. CDR3 coding DNA: TGTGCCAGCAGACCCGGACAGTCAAGCAATCAGCCCCAGCATTTT.

V gene TRBV24-1 combines with J gene TRBJ2-1; D tentatively fits TRBD1 or TRBD2 (6 bases each). Germline CDR1 KGHDR, CDR2 SFDVKD. This CDR3 is built from 15 residues. Deletions cut 7 bases from V and 8 bases from J, with 20 bases between. This CDR3 reads CATSEGGTRQDEQFF. For the CDR3, the DNA is TGTGCCACCAGCGAGGGAGGCACAAGACAGGATGAGCAGTTCTTC.

The CDR3 region is CASSLGGIAGASYEQYF. The CDR3 DNA follows: TGTGCCAGCAGCTTAGGAGGGATAGCGGGAGCCAGTTACGAGCAGTACTTC. This chain uses TRBV28 with TRBJ2-7, with 9 bases identical to TRBD2. Per germline, CDR1 MDHEN and CDR2 SYDVKM. The length of the CDR3 is 17 residues. Trimming at V came to 6 bases and at J to 4 bases, leaving 16 bases not matched to a gene. The whole variable domain, remainder taken from reference TRBV28 and TRBJ2-7, is DVKVTQSSRYLVKRTGEKVFLECVQDMDHENMFWYRQDPGLGLRLIYFSYDVKMKEKGDIPEGYSVSREKKERFSLILESASTNQTSMYLCASSLGGIAGASYEQYFGPGTRLTVT.

The genes are TRBV7-9 and TRBJ2-2; D call uncertain. V lost 7 bases and J 6 bases, leaving 6 bases between the germline ends. This CDR3 contains 11 residues. Germline-derived CDR1 and CDR2 are SEHNR and FQNEAQ (reference sequence). CDR3: CASTEPGELFF. The CDR3 nucleotides read TGTGCCAGCACCGAGCCCGGGGAGCTGTTTTTT.

This clonotype was recorded a few times. V usage is TRBV7-2 and J usage is TRBJ2-3, with D possibly matching TRBD2 (6 bases). The CDR3 has 13 residues. Trimming took off 3 bases at V and 7 bases at J, with 11 bases between the two ends. Germline V gene sequence: CDR1 SGHTA, CDR2 FQGNSA. CDR3 coding DNA: TGTGCCAGCAGCTTGGGGGGAGCGAATACGCAGTATTTT. The encoded protein is CASSLGGANTQYF. The variable domain in full, with the rest retrieved from reference TRBV7-2 and TRBJ2-3, is GAGVSQSPSNKVTEKGKDVELRCDPISGHTALYWYRQSLGQGLEFLIYFQGNSAPDKSGLPSDRFSAERTGGSVSTLTIQRTQQEDSAVYLCASSLGGANTQYFGPGTRLTVL.

This clonotype was detected ten times or more. This sequence joins TRBV12-3 or TRBV12-4 and TRBJ1-1; TRBD1 might be the D (5 bases). Trimming removed 5 bases at V and 5 bases at J, with 12 bases between. The CDR3 loop spans 13 amino acids. The CDR3, as DNA: TGTGCCAGCAGTGCTGACGGGGGAACTGAAGCTTTCTTT. This codes for CASSADGGTEAFF.

This clonotype was counted between two and nine times. V is TRBV7-2 and J is TRBJ2-2, with D perhaps assigned TRBD1 or TRBD2 (6 bases each). The CDR3 sequence is 14 residues long. Germline V lookup: CDR1 SGHTA, CDR2 FQGNSA. The V gene lost 1 base and the J gene lost 8 bases, with 11 bases spanning the gap. As DNA, the CDR3 is TGTGCCAGCAGCTTAGGGGGGGCCTCGGGGGAGCTGTTTTTT. Its translation: CASSLGGASGELFF. The full variable domain, in which reference TRBV7-2 and TRBJ2-2 provide the parts outside the CDR3, is GAGVSQSPSNKVTEKGKDVELRCDPISGHTALYWYRQSLGQGLEFLIYFQGNSAPDKSGLPSDRFSAERTGGSVSTLTIQRTQQEDSAVYLCASSLGGASGELFFGEGSRLTVL.

J is TRBJ1-2 and V is TRBV4-3; D possibly corresponds to TRBD1 (6 bases). V was clipped by 4 bases and J by 2 bases, with 14 bases between them. The CDR3 sequence is 15 residues long. The germline CDR1 and CDR2 sequences are LGHNA and YSLEER. The DNA for the CDR3 is TGCGCCAGCAGCCCTCAAACAGGGTTGAACTATGGCTACACCTTC. The encoded protein is CASSPQTGLNYGYTF.

The chain links TRBV20-1 to TRBJ2-5; 12 nucleotides line up with TRBD2. The CDR3 covers 15 residues. V shed 4 bases, J shed 3 bases, and the junction held 6 bases outside the gene matches. The germline V gene has CDR1 DFQATT and CDR2 SNEGSKA (reference sequence). CDR3 residues: CSATRTSGNKETQYF. The CDR3 DNA reads as TGCAGTGCTACACGGACTAGCGGGAACAAAGAGACCCAGTACTTC.

This clonotype was observed a few times. The J gene is TRBJ2-5, the V gene TRBV7-9; D is ambiguous. The germline V and J ends were trimmed by 7 bases and 1 base, with 10 bases remaining between them. The CDR3 covers 13 residues. Germline loops: CDR1 SEHNR, CDR2 FQNEAQ (reference sequence). CDR3 amino acids: CASTQAIQETQYF. The CDR3 nucleotides are TGTGCCAGCACCCAGGCAATCCAAGAGACCCAGTACTTC. The entire variable domain, with the rest obtained from reference TRBV7-9 and TRBJ2-5, is as follows: DTGVSQNPRHKITKRGQNVTFRCDPISEHNRLYWYRQTLGQGPEFLTYFQNEAQLEKSRLLSDRFSAERPKGSFSTLEIQRTEQGDSAMYLCASTQAIQETQYFGPGTRLLVL.

This clonotype was recorded a few times. CDR3 DNA: TGTGCCAGCAGTTACGGGGACAGTATGAGTTATGGCTACACCTTC. Its translation: CASSYGDSMSYGYTF. The rearrangement links TRBV6-2 or TRBV6-3 to TRBJ1-2; 7 positions match TRBD1. With 2 bases clipped from V and 5 bases from J, the junction kept 8 bases outside the gene matches. Germline loops: CDR1 MNHEY, CDR2 SVGEGT. The CDR3 contains 15 residues.

The rearrangement links TRBV28 to TRBJ1-1, with D perhaps TRBD1 (5 bases). V lost 8 bases, J lost 2 bases, and 21 bases lay in between. The CDR3 runs to 16 residues. Germline V gives CDR1 MDHEN, CDR2 SYDVKM. CDR3 region: CASQSPRGVGNTEAFF. For the CDR3, the DNA is TGTGCCAGCCAATCACCTCGGGGGGTTGGCAACACTGAAGCTTTCTTT. The full variable domain, its missing parts supplied by reference TRBV28 and TRBJ1-1, is DVKVTQSSRYLVKRTGEKVFLECVQDMDHENMFWYRQDPGLGLRLIYFSYDVKMKEKGDIPEGYSVSREKKERFSLILESASTNQTSMYLCASQSPRGVGNTEAFFGQGTRLTVV.

The CDR3 loop reads CASSFLGAGETQYF. Written as DNA, the CDR3 is TGTGCCAGCAGCTTCCTAGGTGCGGGAGAGACCCAGTACTTC. This chain joins TRBV7-6 and TRBJ2-5; D is possibly TRBD2 (5 bases). V was cut by 3 bases and J by 4 bases, with 12 bases left in between. Germline-derived CDR1 and CDR2 are SGHVS and FNYEAQ. CDR3 length: 14 residues.

This clonotype was seen more than once but under ten times. The chain joins TRBV7-8 to TRBJ1-3; 11 bases map to TRBD1. V trimming: 2 bases; J trimming: 3 bases; junction bases outside the gene matches: 6. CDR3 length equals 17 residues. Germline CDR1 SGHVS, CDR2 FQNEAQ. This CDR3 is CASSLPRTGGYGNTIYF. CDR3 nucleotides: TGTGCCAGCAGCTTACCTAGGACAGGGGGCTATGGAAACACCATATATTTT.

In this sample, this clonotype turned up a few times. The rearrangement joins TRBV20-1 to TRBJ2-5; 7 bases fit TRBD2. Germline V gene sequence: CDR1 DFQATT, CDR2 SNEGSKA (reference sequence). This CDR3 has 15 amino acids. J gave up 5 bases and V 0 bases, and 9 bases lay outside the gene matches. CDR3 loop: CSARDPTSPRETQYF. CDR3 DNA: TGCAGTGCTAGAGATCCGACTAGCCCGAGGGAGACCCAGTACTTC.

This chain links TRBV14 with TRBJ2-7; tentative D call: TRBD1 (6 bases). Germline CDR1 SGHDN, CDR2 FVKESK. This CDR3 contains 14 residues. Between the trimmed V and J ends, which lost 1 base and 6 bases, there was a span of 13 bases. The CDR3 region is CASSQVYRAAEQYF. CDR3 sequence (DNA): TGTGCCAGCAGCCAAGTTTACAGGGCGGCCGAGCAGTACTTC.